The 5 T cell receptor beta chains in this list originate from one sample, sequenced in a study of blood T cell repertoires in COVID-19. Sequencing was performed with immunoSEQ multiplex PCR; in TCRdb, only in-frame clones are kept and a portion is missing. The sample includes over 45,000 clones, about 91% of them seen just once. Sample: peripheral blood. The receptor set was obtained from a man aged 35 to 55 with COVID-19, enrolled during active disease.

The chain employs TRBV3-1 (or the pseudogene TRBV3-2) and TRBJ2-5; D perhaps matches TRBD2 (5 bases). Looked up from germline, CDR1 is LGHDT and CDR2 is YNNKEL (reference sequence). The CDR3 is 13 amino acids. V lost 1 base to trimming and J lost 6 bases, with 9 bases between them. The CDR3 DNA sequence: TGTGCCAGCAGCCAAGTGGTAGCGCAGACCCAGTACTTC. As protein: CASSQVVAQTQYF.

V gene TRBV14 combines with J gene TRBJ1-4; D might be TRBD1 (5 bases). Germline loops: CDR1 SGHDN, CDR2 FVKESK. V lost 1 base, J lost 7 bases, and 19 bases lay in between. The CDR3 contains 17 residues. CDR3 region: CASSQGLSTDIFEKLFF. The CDR3 bases are TGTGCCAGCAGCCAAGGTCTATCCACGGACATTTTTGAAAAACTGTTTTTT.

This sequence joins TRBV3-1 (or the pseudogene TRBV3-2) and TRBJ1-4, with D perhaps matching TRBD1 (5 bases). The germline CDR1 and CDR2 sequences are LGHDT and YNNKEL (reference sequence). The CDR3 extends over 17 amino acids. V was pared by 5 bases and J by 1 base, with 17 bases between. CDR3 DNA sequence: TGTGCCAGCAGCTGGATCTCCGCAGGGTTAACTAATGAAAAACTGTTTTTT. Amino acid sequence: CASSWISAGLTNEKLFF.

This rearrangement joins TRBV3-1 (or the pseudogene TRBV3-2) to TRBJ2-1; the match to TRBD2 covers 9 bases. Losses at the gene ends were 5 bases for V and 3 bases for J; bases not matched to a gene: 8. This CDR3 spans 16 amino acids. Per the germline V gene, CDR1 is LGHDT and CDR2 is YNNKEL (reference sequence). The CDR3 DNA follows: TGTGCCAGCAGCAGAACTAGCGGGCCTAACTACAATGAGCAGTTCTTC. Its translation is CASSRTSGPNYNEQFF.

This clone was picked up a small number of times. The V call is TRBV7-8, the J call TRBJ2-1, with 12 bases matching TRBD2. CDR3 length equals 17 residues. The J segment lost 8 bases and the V segment lost 5 bases, leaving 13 bases of the junction unmatched. Germline V gives CDR1 SGHVS, CDR2 FQNEAQ. CDR3 sequence (DNA): TGTGCCAGCAGCCCCGGACTAGCGGGAAATCTGGGGGATGAGCAGTTCTTC. This translates into CASSPGLAGNLGDEQFF.